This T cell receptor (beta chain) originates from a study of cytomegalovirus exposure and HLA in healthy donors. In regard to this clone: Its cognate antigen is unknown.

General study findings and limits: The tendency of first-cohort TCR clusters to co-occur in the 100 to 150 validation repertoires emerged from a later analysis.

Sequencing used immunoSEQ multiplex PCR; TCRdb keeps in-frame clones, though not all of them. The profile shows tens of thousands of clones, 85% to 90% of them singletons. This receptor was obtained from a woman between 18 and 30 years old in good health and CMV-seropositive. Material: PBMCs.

The CDR3 DNA sequence: TGCAGTGCCACTCTCTCCTACGAGCAGTACTTC. Its translation is CSATLSYEQYF. The J gene is TRBJ2-7, the V gene TRBV20-1; D ambiguous. In germline, CDR1 is DFQATT, CDR2 SNEGSKA (reference sequence). Trimming left V 6 bases short and J 0 bases short, with 6 bases between. The CDR3 totals 11 residues.